Sequencing of this TCR beta chain was carried out in a study of blood T cell repertoires in COVID-19. V gave up 5 bases and J gave up 5 bases, with 9 bases separating them. CDR3 size: 13 residues. The germline CDR1 and CDR2 sequences are MNHEY and SMNVEV (reference sequence). Method: immunoSEQ multiplex PCR; TCRdb's copy keeps in-frame clones and lacks some. Here the sample spans around 250,000 clones, 85% to 90% being singletons. Sequencing was done on a sample of PBMCs or T cells enriched from blood (not recorded which). This receptor was obtained from a young man who had recovered from COVID-19. V gene TRBV27 combines with J gene TRBJ2-2; D ambiguous. In DNA form, the CDR3 reads TGTGCCAGCAGTCCCTTAGTTACCGGGGAGCTGTTTTTT. Amino acid sequence: CASSPLVTGELFF.